This T cell receptor (beta chain) was sequenced during a study of cytomegalovirus exposure and HLA in healthy donors. Overall study context: Inside one of the first data releases sat around 77 million unique TCRs taken from HLA-typed donors.

General study findings and limits: TCR beta chain V- and J-gene trimming was linked, in a later analysis, to a missense variant in DCLRE1C. In an earlier analysis, most TCR beta V segments were productive about 87% or about 30% of the time.

The V and J ends lost 4 bases and 5 bases, in that order; junction bases with no gene match: 2. CDR1 SQVTM and CDR2 ANQGSEA come from the germline V gene. CDR3 length: 14 residues. The PCR ran on 60 Vbeta and 13 Jbeta primers. TCRdb's copy holds only in-frame clones and misses some; the assay was immunoSEQ multiplex PCR. This table holds some 130,000 clones, approximately 85% found once. About this clone itself: Its antigen is not known.

This TCR came from a boy aged 5-17 years in good health and CMV-seronegative. The material sequenced was PBMCs. The V call is TRBV29-1, the J call TRBJ2-3; 14 bases match TRBD2. The DNA for the CDR3 is TGCAGCGTTGCGACTAGCGGGAGGGGAGATACGCAGTATTTT. Its translation is CSVATSGRGDTQYF.